One and the same sample provided the 11 T cell receptor beta chains below, sequenced in a study of identical twins. TCRdb re-called the 5' RACE reads with MiXCR, one entry per CDR3 protein. The sample includes 270,000 or so distinct CDR3 sequences, roughly 8% of them seen just once. These data were also reused for a study on yellow fever vaccine responses in identical twins.

The sample was CD8+ T cells sorted from blood. These receptors all come from a woman between 18 and 29 years old in good health.

This clonotype has a count of ten or more. This chain joins TRBV6-2 or TRBV6-3 and TRBJ2-3, with 7 bases fitting TRBD2. Trimming at V came to 4 bases and at J to 1 base, leaving 8 bases not matched to a gene. The germline V gene encodes CDR1 MNHEY and CDR2 SVGEGT. The CDR3 contains 16 residues. CDR3 nucleotides: TGTGCCAGCAGTTCTCGGGGGGTGAAGGGCACAGATACGCAGTATTTT. Translation: CASSSRGVKGTDTQYF.

V is TRBV19 and J is TRBJ2-7, with 10 bases identical to TRBD1. The CDR3 length is 14 residues. The germline V gene has CDR1 LNHDA and CDR2 SQIVND (reference sequence). V was pared by 10 bases and J by 3 bases, with 9 bases of the junction left unmatched. The CDR3 bases are TGTGCCACCCATCCGGGACAGGGGATCTACGAGCAGTACTTC. Protein: CATHPGQGIYEQYF.

This clonotype has only a few counts. The chain employs TRBV21-1 and TRBJ2-5. TRBV21-1 is labeled a pseudogene. CDR3 length equals 13 residues. This CDR3 reads CASSKDVDETQYF. The CDR3 DNA sequence: TGTGCCAGCAGCAAAGACGTGGACGAGACCCAGTACTTC.

This clonotype occurred many times. The chain is built from TRBV2 and TRBJ2-2; D is unclear. Per the germline V gene, CDR1 is SNHLY and CDR2 is FYNNEI. Trimming took 6 bases from V and 1 from J, leaving 9 bases between them. The CDR3 is made up of 14 amino acids. The CDR3 is CASRDGRNTGELFF. CDR3 bases: TGTGCCAGCAGAGACGGACGGAACACCGGGGAGCTGTTTTTT.

This clonotype was seen a few times. V gene TRBV29-1 combines with J gene TRBJ2-2; D uncertain. In germline, CDR1 is SQVTM, CDR2 ANQGSEA. This CDR3 comprises 13 residues. V was trimmed by 4 bases and J by 3 bases, leaving 9 bases between them. CDR3 coding DNA: TGCAGCGTTGCCGCCCGGGACACCGGGGAGCTGTTTTTT. This sequence encodes CSVAARDTGELFF.

The gene calls are TRBV18 and TRBJ2-7; TRBD1 might be the D (5 bases). The CDR3 is 13 amino acids. Per germline, CDR1 KGHSH and CDR2 LQKENI. Trimming removed 3 bases at V and 3 bases at J, with 9 bases between. CDR3 sequence reads: CASSPAGNYEQYF. DNA for the CDR3: TGTGCCAGCTCACCCGCAGGGAACTACGAGCAGTACTTC. Complete variable domain (other parts from reference TRBV18 and TRBJ2-7): NAGVMQNPRHLVRRRGQEARLRCSPMKGHSHVYWYRQLPEEGLKFMVYLQKENIIDESGMPKERFSAEFPKEGPSILRIQQVVRGDSAAYFCASSPAGNYEQYFGPGTRLTVT.

Regarding this clonotype: A much bigger clone sits one base away, suggesting this may be a read error. V usage is TRBV9 and J usage is TRBJ1-5; D remains unclear. There are 14 residues in the CDR3. The germline V gene has CDR1 SGDLS and CDR2 YYNGEE. The chain's CDR3 is CARSVVQGNQPQHF. In DNA form, the CDR3 reads TGTGCCCGCAGCGTAGTGCAGGGCAATCAGCCCCAGCATTTT. The full variable domain, in which reference TRBV9 and TRBJ1-5 provide the parts outside the CDR3, is DSGVTQTPKHLITATGQRVTLRCSPRSGDLSVYWYQQSLDQGLQFLIQYYNGEERAKGNILERFSAQQFPDLHSELNLSSLELGDSALYFCARSVVQGNQPQHFGDGTRLSIL.

The rearrangement uses TRBV5-1 and TRBJ2-1; 8 bases fit TRBD2. J gave up 4 bases and V 0 bases, and 12 bases lay outside the gene matches. The CDR3 is made up of 18 amino acids. Looked up from germline, CDR1 is SGHRS and CDR2 is YFSETQ. CDR3 nucleotides: TGCGCCAGCAGCTTGGCCGTCGGAGCGGGGGACCCATACAATGAGCAGTTCTTC. Translating gives CASSLAVGAGDPYNEQFF.

This clonotype showed up many times. The chain links TRBV27 to TRBJ2-2, with 8 bases identical to TRBD2. The CDR3 totals 16 residues. From germline, CDR1 is MNHEY and CDR2 SMNVEV (reference sequence). V lost 2 bases, J lost 6 bases, and 8 bases stayed unmatched. CDR3 DNA: TGTGCCAGCAGTTTAGGGCTAGCGGGTAAATCCGGGGAGCTGTTTTTT. Protein: CASSLGLAGKSGELFF.

The gene calls are TRBV15 and TRBJ2-1; 12 bases fit TRBD2. The CDR3 runs to 18 residues. Germline-derived CDR1 and CDR2 are LNHNV and YYDKDF (reference sequence). Trimming at V came to 2 bases and at J to 3 bases, leaving 8 bases not matched to a gene. DNA for the CDR3: TGTGCCACCAGCAGATCCAAACGACTAGCGGGGGTCTACAATGAGCAGTTCTTC. Translated: CATSRSKRLAGVYNEQFF.

This sequence joins TRBV7-3 and TRBJ2-3; TRBD2 aligns across 15 bases. The CDR3 totals 19 residues. V lost 6 bases, J lost 1 base, and 11 bases stayed unmatched. Germline CDR1 reads SGHTA; CDR2 reads FQGTGA. CDR3 loop: CASSPGLAGGLSGTDTQYF. The CDR3 DNA follows: TGTGCCAGCAGTCCCGGACTAGCGGGGGGGTTGTCTGGCACAGATACGCAGTATTTT. Full variable domain (missing parts from reference TRBV7-3 and TRBJ2-3): GAGVSQTPSNKVTEKGKYVELRCDPISGHTALYWYRQSLGQGPEFLIYFQGTGAADDSGLPNDRFFAVRPEGSVSTLKIQRTERGDSAVYLCASSPGLAGGLSGTDTQYFGPGTRLTVL.